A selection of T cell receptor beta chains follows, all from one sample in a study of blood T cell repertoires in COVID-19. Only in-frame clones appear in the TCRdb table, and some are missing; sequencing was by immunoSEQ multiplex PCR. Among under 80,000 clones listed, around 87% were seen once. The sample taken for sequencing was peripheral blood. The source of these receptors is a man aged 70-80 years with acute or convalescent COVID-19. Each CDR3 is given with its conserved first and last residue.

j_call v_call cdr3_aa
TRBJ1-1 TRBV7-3 CASSLNIDTEAFF
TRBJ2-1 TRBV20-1 CSARRERQVF
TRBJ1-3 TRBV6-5 CASQKAVTGNTIYF
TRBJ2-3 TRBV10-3 CAISGLAGGGTDTQYF
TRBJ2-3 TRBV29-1 CSVDGRGLTDTQYF
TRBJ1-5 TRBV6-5 CASSYSAGGDQWPQHF
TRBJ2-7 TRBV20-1 CSARITGVVYF
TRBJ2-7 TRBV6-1 CASSDHSAQYF
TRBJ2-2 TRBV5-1 CASVDGGTNTGELFF
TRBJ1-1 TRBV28 CASRLSTEAFF
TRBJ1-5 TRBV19 CASRVSGRNQPQHF
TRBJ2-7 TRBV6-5 CASSYSSGGSPHEQYF
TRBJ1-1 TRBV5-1 CASSGYGTANTEAFF
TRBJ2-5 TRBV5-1 CASSPEVFETQYF
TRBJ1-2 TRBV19 CASSFRANYGYTF
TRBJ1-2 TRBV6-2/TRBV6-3 CASSYSLVADYGYTF
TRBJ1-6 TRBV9 CASSVRTDNSPLHF
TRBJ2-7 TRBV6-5 CASNQGSGEQYF
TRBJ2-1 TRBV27 CASSLSPSGDPYNEQFF
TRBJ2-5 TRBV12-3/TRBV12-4 CASQDRPQETQYF
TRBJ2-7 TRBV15 CATSNGPYEQYF
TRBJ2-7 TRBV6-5 CASRMTSYEQYF
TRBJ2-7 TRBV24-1 CATSDSRTGYEQYF
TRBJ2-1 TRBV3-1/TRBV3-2 CASSQTAGTSTPNEQFF
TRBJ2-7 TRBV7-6 CASSPNRPLSSYEQYF
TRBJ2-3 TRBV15 CATSPMTGATDTQYF
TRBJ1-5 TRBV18 CASSPATGNQPQHF
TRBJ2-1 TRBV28 CASRTGGMNEQFF
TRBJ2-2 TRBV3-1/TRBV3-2 CASSHLHGELFF
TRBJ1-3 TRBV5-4 CASSFGGAGNTIYF
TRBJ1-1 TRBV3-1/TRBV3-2 CASSRQGEAFF
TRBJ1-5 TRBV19 CASSVQGEGNQPQHF
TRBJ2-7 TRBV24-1 CATTGQAPYEQYF
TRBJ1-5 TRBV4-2 CASSQDPGDSNQPQHF
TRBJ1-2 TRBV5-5 CASSFSDRDYGYTF
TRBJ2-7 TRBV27 CASSFRTSGVSYEQYF
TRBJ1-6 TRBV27 CASSRQTNSPLHF
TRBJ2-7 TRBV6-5 CASRGQGAYEQYF
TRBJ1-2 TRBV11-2 CASSLGQTNYGYTF
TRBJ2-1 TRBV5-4 CASSLELLGQGQFF
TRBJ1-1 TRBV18 CASSPNSGNTEAFF
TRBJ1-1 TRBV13 CASSRQEAFF
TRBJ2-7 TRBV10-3 CATTGGGNYEQYF
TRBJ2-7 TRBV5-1 CASSSRLAGASGEQYF
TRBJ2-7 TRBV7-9 CASSPLGGALSYEQYF